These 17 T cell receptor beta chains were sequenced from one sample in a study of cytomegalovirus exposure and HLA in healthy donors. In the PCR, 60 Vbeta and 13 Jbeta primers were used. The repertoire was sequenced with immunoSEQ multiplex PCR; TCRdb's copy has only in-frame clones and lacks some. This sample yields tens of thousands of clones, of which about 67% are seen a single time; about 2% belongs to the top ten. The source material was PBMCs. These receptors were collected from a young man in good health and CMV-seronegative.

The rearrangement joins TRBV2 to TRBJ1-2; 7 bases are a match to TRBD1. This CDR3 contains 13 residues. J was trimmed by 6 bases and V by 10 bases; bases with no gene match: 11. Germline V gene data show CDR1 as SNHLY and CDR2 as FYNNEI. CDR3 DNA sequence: TGTGCCATTACGGACAGGAAGTTAGATGGCTACACCTTC. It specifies CAITDRKLDGYTF.

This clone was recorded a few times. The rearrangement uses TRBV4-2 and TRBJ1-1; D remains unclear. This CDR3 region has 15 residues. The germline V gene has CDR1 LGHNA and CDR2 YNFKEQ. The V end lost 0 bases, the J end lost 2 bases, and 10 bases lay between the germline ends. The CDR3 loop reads CASSQDPGANTEAFF. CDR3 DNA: TGTGCCAGCAGCCAAGACCCGGGAGCAAACACTGAAGCTTTCTTT.

The CDR3 DNA reads TGTGCCAGCAGTGAACAGGGGGCTAATGAAAAACTGTTTTTT. It translates to CASSEQGANEKLFF. The rearrangement joins TRBV6-1 to TRBJ1-4, with 7 bases that match TRBD1. Unmatched junction bases numbered 0, after V lost 2 bases and J lost 3 bases. Germline CDR1 reads MNHNS; CDR2 reads SASEGT. This CDR3 is built from 14 residues.

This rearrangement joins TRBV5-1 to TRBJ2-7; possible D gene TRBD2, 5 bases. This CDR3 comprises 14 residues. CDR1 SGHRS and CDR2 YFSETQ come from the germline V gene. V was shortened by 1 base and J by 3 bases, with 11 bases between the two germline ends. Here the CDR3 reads CASSLSAENYEQYF. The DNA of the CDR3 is TGCGCCAGCAGCTTGTCAGCGGAAAACTACGAGCAGTACTTC.

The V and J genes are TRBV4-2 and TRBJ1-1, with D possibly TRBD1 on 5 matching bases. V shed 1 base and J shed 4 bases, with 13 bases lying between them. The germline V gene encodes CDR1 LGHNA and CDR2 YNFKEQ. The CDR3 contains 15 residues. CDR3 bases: TGTGCCAGCAGCCAAGGATGGGGGGATGGCACTGAAGCTTTCTTT. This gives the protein CASSQGWGDGTEAFF.

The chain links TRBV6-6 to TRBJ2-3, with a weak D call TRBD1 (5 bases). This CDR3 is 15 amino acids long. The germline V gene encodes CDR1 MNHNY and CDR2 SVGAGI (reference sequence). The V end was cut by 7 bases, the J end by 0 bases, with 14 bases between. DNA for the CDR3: TGTGCCAGCACCAACAGGCAGGGAAGCACAGATACGCAGTATTTT. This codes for CASTNRQGSTDTQYF.

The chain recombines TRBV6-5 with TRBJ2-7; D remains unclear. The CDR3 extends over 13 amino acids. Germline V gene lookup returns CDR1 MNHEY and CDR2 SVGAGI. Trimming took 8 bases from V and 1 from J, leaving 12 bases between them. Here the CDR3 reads CASLVDSSYEQYF. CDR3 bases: TGTGCCAGCCTCGTCGACTCTTCCTACGAGCAGTACTTC.

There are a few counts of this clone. The CDR3, as DNA: TGTGCCAGCAGTTCTTTCCAAGCGGGGGTCACAGATACGCAGTATTTT. Residues: CASSSFQAGVTDTQYF. This chain connects TRBV27 to TRBJ2-3; 8 positions match TRBD2. CDR1 is MNHEY and CDR2 is SMNVEV in the germline V gene (reference sequence). This CDR3 comprises 16 residues. Trimming took 4 bases from V and 2 from J; bases not matched to a gene: 8.

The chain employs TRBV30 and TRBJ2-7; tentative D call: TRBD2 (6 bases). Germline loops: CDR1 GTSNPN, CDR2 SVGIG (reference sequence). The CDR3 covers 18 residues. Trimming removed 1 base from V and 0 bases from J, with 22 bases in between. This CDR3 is CAWSGLTSGRTDSYEQYF. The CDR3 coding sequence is TGTGCCTGGAGTGGCCTGACATCAGGGAGGACTGACTCCTACGAGCAGTACTTC.

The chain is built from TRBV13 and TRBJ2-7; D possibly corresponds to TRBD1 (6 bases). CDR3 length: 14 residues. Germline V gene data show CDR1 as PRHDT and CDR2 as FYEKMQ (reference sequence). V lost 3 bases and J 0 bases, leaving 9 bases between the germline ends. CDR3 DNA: TGTGCCAGCAGCTTTGACAGGTCCTCCTACGAGCAGTACTTC. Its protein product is CASSFDRSSYEQYF.

CDR3 DNA sequence: TGCGCCAGCAGCTTGGAGCCCACCAATGAGCAGTTCTTC. Its protein is CASSLEPTNEQFF. The rearrangement uses TRBV5-1 and TRBJ2-1; D gene unclear. The V end was cut by 0 bases, the J end by 6 bases, with 7 bases between. In germline, CDR1 is SGHRS, CDR2 YFSETQ. The CDR3 loop spans 13 amino acids.

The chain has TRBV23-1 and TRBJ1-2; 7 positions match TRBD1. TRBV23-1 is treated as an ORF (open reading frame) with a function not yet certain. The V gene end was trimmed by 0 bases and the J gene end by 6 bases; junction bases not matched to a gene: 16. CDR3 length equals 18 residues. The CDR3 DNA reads TGCGCCAGCAGTCAATCGACGCATACAGGGGAGTTCGGTAATGGCTACACCTTC. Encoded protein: CASSQSTHTGEFGNGYTF.

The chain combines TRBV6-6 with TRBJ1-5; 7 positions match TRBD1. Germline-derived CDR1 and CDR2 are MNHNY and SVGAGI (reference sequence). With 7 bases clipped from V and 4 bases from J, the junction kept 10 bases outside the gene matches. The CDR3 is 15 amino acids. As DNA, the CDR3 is TGTGCCAGCACCGTCTCGACAGGGAGGAATCAGCCCCAGCATTTT. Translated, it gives CASTVSTGRNQPQHF.

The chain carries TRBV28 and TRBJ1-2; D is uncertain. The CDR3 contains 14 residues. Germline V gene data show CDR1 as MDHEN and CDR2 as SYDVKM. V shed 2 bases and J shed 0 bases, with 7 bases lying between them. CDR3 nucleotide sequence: TGTGCCAGCAGTTTAACGACAACTAACTATGGCTACACCTTC. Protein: CASSLTTTNYGYTF.

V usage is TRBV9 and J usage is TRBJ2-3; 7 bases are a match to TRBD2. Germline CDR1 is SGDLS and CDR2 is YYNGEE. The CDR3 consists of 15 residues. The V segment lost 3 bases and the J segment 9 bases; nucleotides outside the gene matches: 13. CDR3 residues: CASSGTGAGVGTQYF. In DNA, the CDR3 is TGTGCCAGCAGCGGAACAGGTGCGGGAGTCGGGACGCAGTATTTT.

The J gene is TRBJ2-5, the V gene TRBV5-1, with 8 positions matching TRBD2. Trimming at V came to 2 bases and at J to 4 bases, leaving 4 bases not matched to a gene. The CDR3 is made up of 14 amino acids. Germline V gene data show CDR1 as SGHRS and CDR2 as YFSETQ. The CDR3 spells CASSLNGGVETQYF. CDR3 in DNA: TGCGCCAGCAGCTTAAACGGGGGGGTAGAGACCCAGTACTTC.

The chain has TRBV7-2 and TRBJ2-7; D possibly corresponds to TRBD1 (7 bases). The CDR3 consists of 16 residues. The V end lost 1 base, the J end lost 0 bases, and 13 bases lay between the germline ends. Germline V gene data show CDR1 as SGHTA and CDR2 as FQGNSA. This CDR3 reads CASSLGGGGYSYEQYF. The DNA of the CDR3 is TGTGCCAGCAGCTTAGGTGGAGGGGGCTACTCCTACGAGCAGTACTTC. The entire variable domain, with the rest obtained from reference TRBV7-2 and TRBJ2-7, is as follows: GAGVSQSPSNKVTEKGKDVELRCDPISGHTALYWYRQSLGQGLEFLIYFQGNSAPDKSGLPSDRFSAERTGGSVSTLTIQRTQQEDSAVYLCASSLGGGGYSYEQYFGPGTRLTVT.